The 8 T cell receptor beta chains below were found in one sample sequenced in a study of blood T cells in healthy people across ages. The authors ran a second PCR of roughly 6 to 11 cycles using a sample-barcoded 5' primer and a J-beta primer mix. TCRdb reanalysed the 5' RACE reads using MiXCR and keeps one entry per CDR3 protein. Found here are roughly 1,500,000 distinct CDR3 sequences, about 31% of them singletons; the top ten hold 10% to 12%. The sequenced material came from blood. Receptors originate from a woman younger than 45 in good health.

The J gene is TRBJ1-1, the V gene TRBV29-1; D gene uncertain. The germline V gene has CDR1 SQVTM and CDR2 ANQGSEA. Trimming took 7 bases from V and 6 from J, leaving 15 bases between them. The CDR3 has 12 amino acids. The CDR3 is CSDGPWLPEAFF. DNA of the CDR3: TGCAGCGACGGACCCTGGCTGCCTGAAGCTTTCTTT.

This clonotype occurred a few times. The chain is built from TRBV9 and TRBJ2-7; 9 nucleotides agree with TRBD1. Germline V gene data show CDR1 as SGDLS and CDR2 as YYNGEE. V trimming: 4 bases; J trimming: 2 bases; junction bases outside the gene matches: 7. This CDR3 has 15 amino acids. The CDR3 DNA follows: TGTGCCAGCAGCCCCCGACAGGGGGATACCTACGAGCAGTACTTC. It translates to CASSPRQGDTYEQYF.

The chain employs TRBV27 and TRBJ1-2; 9 bases fit TRBD1. The V segment lost 6 bases and the J segment 0 bases; nucleotides outside the gene matches: 8. There are 16 residues in the CDR3. Germline V gives CDR1 MNHEY, CDR2 SMNVEV (reference sequence). The chain's CDR3 is CASRPRTGAPNYGYTF. As DNA, the CDR3 is TGTGCCAGCAGGCCCAGGACAGGGGCCCCTAACTATGGCTACACCTTC.

This chain uses TRBV25-1 with TRBJ1-6; D is unresolved. CDR3 size: 13 residues. V lost 7 bases and J lost 6, with 10 bases in between. Germline-derived CDR1 and CDR2 are MGHDK and SYGVNS. The CDR3 bases are TGTGCCAGCAAGGACGGGGTTAATTCACCCCTCCACTTT. It encodes CASKDGVNSPLHF.

This clonotype was detected many times. This chain links TRBV10-1 with TRBJ2-5; no definite D call. This CDR3 spans 16 amino acids. V was shortened by 2 bases and J by 1 base, with 14 bases between the two germline ends. Germline V lookup: CDR1 WNHNN, CDR2 SYGVQD (reference sequence). CDR3 in DNA: TGCGCCAGCAGTGAGGAGCTGCCGATACCCCAAGAGACCCAGTACTTC. It yields the protein CASSEELPIPQETQYF.

This clonotype has ten or more counts. The chain is built from TRBV7-2 and TRBJ2-3; 7 bases are a match to TRBD2. The germline gives CDR1 SGHTA, CDR2 FQGNSA. This CDR3 is 15 amino acids long. J was trimmed by 5 bases and V by 4 bases; bases with no gene match: 9. CDR3 residues: CASSSRTRAGDTQYF. DNA of the CDR3: TGTGCCAGCAGCTCGCGGACTAGAGCGGGAGATACGCAGTATTTT.

This sequence joins TRBV30 and TRBJ2-3; a weak D match, TRBD2 (6 bases). Between the trimmed V and J ends, which lost 0 bases and 1 base, there was a span of 11 bases. Germline CDR1 and CDR2: GTSNPN and SVGIG (reference sequence). The CDR3 has 15 residues. CDR3 region: CAWSVRGLGTDTQYF. DNA of the CDR3: TGTGCCTGGAGTGTACGGGGACTTGGCACAGATACGCAGTATTTT.

The V call is TRBV15, the J call TRBJ1-2; D not resolved. Between the trimmed V and J ends, which lost 4 bases and 3 bases, there was a span of 15 bases. The CDR3 runs 15 residues. CDR1 is LNHNV, CDR2 YYDKDF, per germline (reference sequence). Here the CDR3 reads CATSTKTRQHYGYTF. CDR3 DNA sequence: TGTGCCACCAGCACAAAGACAAGACAACACTATGGCTACACCTTC. The variable domain in full, completed from reference TRBV15 and TRBJ1-2, reads DAMVIQNPRYQVTQFGKPVTLSCSQTLNHNVMYWYQQKSSQAPKLLFHYYDKDFNNEADTPDNFQSRRPNTSFCFLDIRSPGLGDTAMYLCATSTKTRQHYGYTFGSGTRLTVV.